Listed here are 13 T cell receptor beta chains from one sample, sequenced in a study of beta chain features in type 1 diabetes. Antigens for these TCRs are unknown. Expressed TCRB transcripts were sequenced, since all the RNA that had been isolated was reverse transcribed. Sequencing was performed with immunoSEQ multiplex PCR; in TCRdb, only in-frame clones are kept and a portion is missing. The sample lists under 300,000 clones; under 13% were seen once. Study results and caveats: A moderate, significant TCRB CDR3 shortening appeared in type 1 diabetes across four CD4+ subsets.

Sequencing input: naive CD4+ T cells from blood. Every receptor here comes from a man aged 25-45 years with type 1 diabetes.

In its sample, this clone was seen a few times. The rearrangement joins TRBV4-1 to TRBJ1-5; D gene unclear. V was pared by 2 bases and J by 4 bases, with 3 bases between. CDR3 length equals 12 residues. Germline V gene data show CDR1 as MGHRA and CDR2 as YSYEKL. As DNA, the CDR3 is TGCGCCAGCAGCCAACCTAATCAGCCCCAGCATTTT. Its translation: CASSQPNQPQHF.

This clone has only a few counts. The chain couples TRBV30 to TRBJ2-7; TRBD1 aligns across 7 bases. The CDR3 contains 13 residues. Germline loops: CDR1 GTSNPN, CDR2 SVGIG (reference sequence). V dropped 5 bases and J dropped 2; count of bases not matched to a gene: 6. The CDR3 is CAWLRQGPYEQYF. The DNA of the CDR3 is TGTGCCTGGCTTAGACAGGGACCCTACGAGCAGTACTTC.

This clone was recorded a few times. The chain combines TRBV19 with TRBJ1-1; D is perhaps TRBD1 (5 bases). V was pared by 7 bases and J by 6 bases, with 15 bases between. The CDR3 has 13 amino acids. Germline assignment: CDR1 LNHDA and CDR2 SQIVND (reference sequence). The DNA of the CDR3 is TGTGCCAGTAAGCAAGATGTAGGGGCTGAAGCTTTCTTT. Translating gives CASKQDVGAEAFF.

The V call is TRBV14, the J call TRBJ2-1, with D possibly matching TRBD1 (5 bases). V gave up 0 bases and J gave up 8 bases, with 5 bases separating them. The CDR3 is made up of 12 amino acids. CDR1 and CDR2 from the germline V gene are SGHDN and FVKESK. CDR3 sequence (DNA): TGTGCCAGCAGCCAAGAAGGGGATGAGCAGTTCTTC. This gives the protein CASSQEGDEQFF.

This clone has just a few counts. The chain joins TRBV28 to TRBJ1-1, with D unclear. The V end lost 6 bases, the J end lost 10 bases, and 18 bases lay between the germline ends. This CDR3 spans 13 amino acids. Germline-derived CDR1 and CDR2 are MDHEN and SYDVKM. The CDR3 sequence is CASRNPGIYGAFF. The CDR3 region has the DNA TGTGCCAGCAGGAATCCGGGGATTTATGGAGCTTTCTTT.

The chain joins TRBV6-1 to TRBJ2-7, with D maybe TRBD2 (7 bases). The germline V gene encodes CDR1 MNHNS and CDR2 SASEGT. The CDR3 is 11 amino acids. V was shortened by 6 bases and J by 5 bases, with 8 bases between the two germline ends. The CDR3 loop reads CASRGGDEQYF. The CDR3 DNA follows: TGTGCCAGCAGAGGGGGGGACGAGCAGTACTTC.

This clone appeared a few times. The chain carries TRBV7-2 and TRBJ2-7, with 12 bases fitting TRBD2. CDR3 length equals 14 residues. Germline lookup yields CDR1 SGHTA and CDR2 FQGNSA. Trimming removed 5 bases from V and 4 bases from J; junction bases left unmatched: 3. The CDR3 DNA reads as TGTGCCAGCAGCCCAGGGACTAGCGGGTACGAGCAGTACTTC. Residues: CASSPGTSGYEQYF.

This chain joins TRBV7-9 and TRBJ2-1; a weak D match, TRBD1 (6 bases). V shed 7 bases and J shed 4 bases, with 17 bases lying between them. Germline CDR1 SEHNR, CDR2 FQNEAQ (reference sequence). This CDR3 has 15 amino acids. The CDR3 region is CASTNSGHGYNEQFF. In DNA form, the CDR3 reads TGTGCCAGCACCAACTCGGGACACGGATACAATGAGCAGTTCTTC. The complete variable domain, with remaining parts taken from reference TRBV7-9 and TRBJ2-1, reads DTGVSQNPRHKITKRGQNVTFRCDPISEHNRLYWYRQTLGQGPEFLTYFQNEAQLEKSRLLSDRFSAERPKGSFSTLEIQRTEQGDSAMYLCASTNSGHGYNEQFFGPGTRLTVL.

This chain joins TRBV29-1 and TRBJ2-1, with 9 bases matching TRBD1. The CDR3 sequence is 13 residues long. The V and J ends lost 3 bases and 8 bases, in that order; junction bases with no gene match: 5. The germline CDR1 and CDR2 sequences are SQVTM and ANQGSEA. DNA for the CDR3: TGCAGCGTTGATCGGGGGACAGGGCATGAGCAGTTCTTC. It encodes CSVDRGTGHEQFF.

With respect to this clone: In the same sample, other DNA sequences code for this CDR3. V gene TRBV7-9 combines with J gene TRBJ2-3, with 9 bases that match TRBD2. This CDR3 comprises 14 residues. V gave up 2 bases and J gave up 5 bases; unmatched junction bases: 2. Germline assignment: CDR1 SEHNR and CDR2 FQNEAQ (reference sequence). CDR3 DNA sequence: TGTGCCAGCAGCTTAAGGACTAGCGAAGATACGCAGTATTTT. Translating it yields CASSLRTSEDTQYF.

V usage is TRBV30 and J usage is TRBJ1-5; no definite D call. Germline CDR1 GTSNPN, CDR2 SVGIG (reference sequence). There are 16 residues in the CDR3. V lost 0 bases and J 6 bases, leaving 18 bases between the germline ends. The CDR3 sequence: CAWSVALATSGQPQHF. The CDR3 DNA follows: TGTGCCTGGAGTGTTGCTCTCGCGACAAGCGGTCAGCCCCAGCATTTT.

The J gene is TRBJ2-7, the V gene TRBV5-5, with TRBD1 identical over 9 bases. The germline CDR1 and CDR2 sequences are SGHKS and YYEKEE (reference sequence). The CDR3 covers 15 residues. The V gene end was trimmed by 2 bases and the J gene end by 4 bases; junction bases not matched to a gene: 7. The CDR3 sequence is CASSLTGGLWYEQYF. The CDR3 coding sequence is TGTGCCAGCAGCTTAACAGGGGGCCTCTGGTACGAGCAGTACTTC. Full variable domain (missing parts from reference TRBV5-5 and TRBJ2-7): DAGVTQSPTHLIKTRGQQVTLRCSPISGHKSVSWYQQVLGQGPQFIFQYYEKEERGRGNFPDRFSARQFPNYSSELNVNALLLGDSALYLCASSLTGGLWYEQYFGPGTRLTVT.

The chain combines TRBV5-4 with TRBJ1-1; D gene unclear. The length of the CDR3 is 14 residues. CDR1 and CDR2 from the germline V gene are SGHNT and YYREEE (reference sequence). V dropped 2 bases and J dropped 5 bases, with 13 bases sitting between them. The CDR3 is CASSLGGERTEAFF. The CDR3 DNA follows: TGTGCCAGCAGCTTAGGTGGGGAGAGGACTGAAGCTTTCTTT.